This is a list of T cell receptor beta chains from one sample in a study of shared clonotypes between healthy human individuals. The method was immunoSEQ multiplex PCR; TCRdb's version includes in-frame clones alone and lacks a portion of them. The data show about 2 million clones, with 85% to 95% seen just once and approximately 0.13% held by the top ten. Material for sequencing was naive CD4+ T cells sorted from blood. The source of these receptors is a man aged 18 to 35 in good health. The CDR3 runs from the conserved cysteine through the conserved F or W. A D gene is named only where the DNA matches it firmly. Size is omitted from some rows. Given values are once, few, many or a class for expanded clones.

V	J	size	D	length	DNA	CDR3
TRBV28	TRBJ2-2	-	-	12	TGTGCCAGCAACAGGGCCGCCGGGGAGCTGTTTTTT	CASNRAAGELFF
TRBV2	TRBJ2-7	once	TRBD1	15	TGTGCCAGCAGTGAAGCGGGGACAGTCTCCTACGAGCAGTACTTC	CASSEAGTVSYEQYF
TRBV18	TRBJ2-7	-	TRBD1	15	TGTGCCAGCTCCCCGGACGGCAGGGGGCCCTACGAGCAGTACTTC	CASSPDGRGPYEQYF
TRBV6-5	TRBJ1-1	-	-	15	TGTGCCAGCAGTTACTCAAAGGATCTAGGCACTGAAGCTTTCTTT	CASSYSKDLGTEAFF
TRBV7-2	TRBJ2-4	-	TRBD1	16	TGTGCCAGCAGCTTAGTAATGGGACAGGGGGCAAACATTCAGTACTTC	CASSLVMGQGANIQYF
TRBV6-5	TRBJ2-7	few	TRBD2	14	TGTGCCAGCAAGGTACTAGCGGGGGCCTACGAGCAGTACTTC	CASKVLAGAYEQYF
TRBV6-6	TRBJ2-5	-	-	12	TGTGCCAGCAGTTACACGGAGTCTCGGGTGAACTTC	CASSYTESRVNF
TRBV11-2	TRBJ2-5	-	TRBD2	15	TGTGCCAGCAGCTTGGAATTAGCGGGGGGTGGGACCCAGTACTTC	CASSLELAGGGTQYF
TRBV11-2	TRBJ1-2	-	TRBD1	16	TGTGCCAGCAGCTTAGGTTATACAGGGGGCGGCTATGGCTACACCTTC	CASSLGYTGGGYGYTF
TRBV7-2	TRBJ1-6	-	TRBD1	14	TGTGCCAGCAGCCCCCGACAGGGAAATTCACCCCTCCACTTT	CASSPRQGNSPLHF
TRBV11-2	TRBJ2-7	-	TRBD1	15	TGTGCCAGCAGCTTGGCGACAGGGGAAGGCTACGAGCAGTACTTC	CASSLATGEGYEQYF
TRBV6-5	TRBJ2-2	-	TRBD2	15	TGTGCCAGCAGTCCCTGGACTAGCAAGGTCGGGGAGCTGTTTTTT	CASSPWTSKVGELFF
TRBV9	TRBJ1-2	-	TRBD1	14	TGTGCCAGCAGCGCCGGACAGGAGAACTATGGCTACACCTTC	CASSAGQENYGYTF
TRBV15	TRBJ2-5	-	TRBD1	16	TGTGCCACCAGCAGAGCGACAGGGTCCAGGGGAGAGACCCAGTACTTC	CATSRATGSRGETQYF
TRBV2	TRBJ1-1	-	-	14	TGTGCCAGCACCATCCTTATGGAGGGCGCTGAAGCTTTCTTT	CASTILMEGAEAFF
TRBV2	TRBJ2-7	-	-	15	TGTGCCAGCAGTGAAGTATACGTAGGGGCCCACGAGCAGTACTTC	CASSEVYVGAHEQYF
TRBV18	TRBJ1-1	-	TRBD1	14	TGTGCCAGCTCACCCGAGGGGAAGACAGGGCAAGCTTTCTTT	CASSPEGKTGQAFF
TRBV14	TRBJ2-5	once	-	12	TGTGCCAGCAGCCAGGGGCGCGAGACCCAGTACTTC	CASSQGRETQYF
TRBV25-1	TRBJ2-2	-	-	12	TGTGCCAGCAGTGTTGGTTCGGGGGAGCTGTTTTTT	CASSVGSGELFF
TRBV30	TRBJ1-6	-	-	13	TGTGCCTGGAATGGAACTCCAGGCTCACCCCTCCACTTT	CAWNGTPGSPLHF
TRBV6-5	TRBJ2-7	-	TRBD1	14	TGTGCCAGCAGGTTACCGGGACAGGACTACGAGCAGTACTTC	CASRLPGQDYEQYF
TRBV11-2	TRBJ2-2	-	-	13	TGTGCCAGCAGCTTAGACCATACCGGGGAGCTGTTTTTT	CASSLDHTGELFF
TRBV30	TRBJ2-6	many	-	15	TGTGCCTGGAGCGTCTTCGGCTCTGGGGCCAACGTCCTGACTTTC	CAWSVFGSGANVLTF
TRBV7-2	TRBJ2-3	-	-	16	TGTGCCAGCAGCTTAGGCGGTCGGTTCTACACAGATACGCAGTATTTT	CASSLGGRFYTDTQYF
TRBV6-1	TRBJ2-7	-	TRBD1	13	TGTGCCAGCAACACAGGGGGCATCTACGAGCAGTACTTC	CASNTGGIYEQYF
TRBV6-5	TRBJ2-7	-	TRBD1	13	TGTGCCAGCAGGGGACAGGGGGCTTGGGAGCAGTACTTC	CASRGQGAWEQYF
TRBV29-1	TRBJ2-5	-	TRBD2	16	TGCAGCGTTGGGGGACTAGCGGAAAGAGGACAAGAGACCCAGTACTTC	CSVGGLAERGQETQYF
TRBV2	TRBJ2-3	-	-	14	TGTGCCAGCAGTGAGGTACAGAGCACAGATACGCAGTATTTT	CASSEVQSTDTQYF
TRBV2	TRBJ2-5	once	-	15	TGTGCCAGCAGTGAGTTACAGGCCTACCAAGAGACCCAGTACTTC	CASSELQAYQETQYF
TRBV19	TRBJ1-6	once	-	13	TGTGCCAGTAGTTACTCCTATAATTCACCCCTCCACTTT	CASSYSYNSPLHF
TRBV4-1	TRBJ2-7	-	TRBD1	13	TGCGCCAGCAGCACCGGGACAGGGTACGAGCAGTACTTC	CASSTGTGYEQYF
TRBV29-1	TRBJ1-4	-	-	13	TGCAGCGCTCGGCGGGGGGCAGATGAAAAACTGTTTTTT	CSARRGADEKLFF
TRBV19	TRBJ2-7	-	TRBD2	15	TGTGCCAGTAGTATAGGACTAGCGTTGGTCTACGAGCAGTACTTC	CASSIGLALVYEQYF
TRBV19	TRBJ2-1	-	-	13	TGTGCCAGTAGTGAGCGCCTAAGAGATGAGCAGTTCTTC	CASSERLRDEQFF
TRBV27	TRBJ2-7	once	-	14	TGTGCCAGCAGTTTAAGTAGGCAGCACTACGAGCAGTACTTC	CASSLSRQHYEQYF
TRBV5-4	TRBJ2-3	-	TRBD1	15	TGTGCCAGCAGCTTGAGGGGACAGGTCACAGATACGCAGTATTTT	CASSLRGQVTDTQYF
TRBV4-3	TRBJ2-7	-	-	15	TGCGCCAGCAGCCAAGCCTTGGGACCCCCCTACGAGCAGTACTTC	CASSQALGPPYEQYF
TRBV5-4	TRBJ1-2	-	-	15	TGTGCCAGCAGCCACTCGACAGGCACCTCTAGAGGCTACACCTTC	CASSHSTGTSRGYTF
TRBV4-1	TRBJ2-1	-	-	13	TGCGCCAGCAGCCAATTACTAGTATCGGATCCGTTCTTC	CASSQLLVSDPFF
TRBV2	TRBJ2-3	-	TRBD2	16	TGTGCCAGCAGCGAAGTAGCGGGGGCGTACACAGATACGCAGTATTTT	CASSEVAGAYTDTQYF
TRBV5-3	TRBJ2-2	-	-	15	TGTGCCAGAAGCTTGCCGAGGGACGTAGAGGGGGAGCTGTTTTTT	CARSLPRDVEGELFF
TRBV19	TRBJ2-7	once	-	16	TGTGCCAGTAGCAATACTAAGCGGGCCCCGGTCTACGAGCAGTACTTC	CASSNTKRAPVYEQYF
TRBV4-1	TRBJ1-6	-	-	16	TGCGCCAGCAGCCAGGACCCACCAGGGAATAATTCACCCCTCCACTTT	CASSQDPPGNNSPLHF
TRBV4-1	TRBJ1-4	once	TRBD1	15	TGCGCCAGCAGCCCGCAACGGACAGGGGATGAAAAACTGTTTTTT	CASSPQRTGDEKLFF
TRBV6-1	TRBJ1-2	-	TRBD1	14	TGTGCCAGCAGGCGGACAGGGGGCGAACGTGGCTACACCTTC	CASRRTGGERGYTF
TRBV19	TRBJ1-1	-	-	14	TGTGCCAGTAGACGGGACGGCGTAAACACTGAAGCTTTCTTT	CASRRDGVNTEAFF
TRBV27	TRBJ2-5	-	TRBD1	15	TGTGCCAGCAGCCCCACAGGGGGCGTCCAAGAGACCCAGTACTTC	CASSPTGGVQETQYF
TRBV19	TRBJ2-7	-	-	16	TGTGCCAGTAGTATAGTCGGGGGGCTCCCCTCCTACGAGCAGTACTTC	CASSIVGGLPSYEQYF